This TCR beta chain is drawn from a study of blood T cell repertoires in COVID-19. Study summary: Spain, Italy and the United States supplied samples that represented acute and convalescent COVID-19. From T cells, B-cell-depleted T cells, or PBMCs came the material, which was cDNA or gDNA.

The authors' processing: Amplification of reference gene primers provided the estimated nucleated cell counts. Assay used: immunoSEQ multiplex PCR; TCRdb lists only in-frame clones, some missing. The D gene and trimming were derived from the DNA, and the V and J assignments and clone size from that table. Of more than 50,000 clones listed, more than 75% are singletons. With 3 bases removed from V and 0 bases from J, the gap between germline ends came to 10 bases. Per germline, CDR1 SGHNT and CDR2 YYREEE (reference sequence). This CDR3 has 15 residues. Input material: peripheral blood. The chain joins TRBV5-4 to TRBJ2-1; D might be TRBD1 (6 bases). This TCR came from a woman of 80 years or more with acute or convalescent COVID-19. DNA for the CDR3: TGTGCCAGCAGCTCAGGGGTCAGCTCCTACAATGAGCAGTTCTTC. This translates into CASSSGVSSYNEQFF. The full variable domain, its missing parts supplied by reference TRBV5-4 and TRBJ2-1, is ETGVTQSPTHLIKTRGQQVTLRCSSQSGHNTVSWYQQALGQGPQFIFQYYREEENGRGNFPPRFSGLQFPNYSSELNVNALELDDSALYLCASSSGVSSYNEQFFGPGTRLTVL.